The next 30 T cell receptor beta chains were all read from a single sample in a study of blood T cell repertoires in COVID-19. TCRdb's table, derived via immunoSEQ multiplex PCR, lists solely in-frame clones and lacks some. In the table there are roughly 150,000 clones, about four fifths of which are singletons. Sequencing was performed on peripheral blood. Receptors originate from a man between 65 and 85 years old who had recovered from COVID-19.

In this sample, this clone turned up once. This CDR3 is CAISEGQGVSQPQHF. In DNA, the CDR3 is TGTGCCATCAGTGAGGGTCAGGGGGTTTCTCAGCCCCAGCATTTT. The J gene is TRBJ1-5, the V gene TRBV10-3, with 7 bases lining up with TRBD1. J was trimmed by 6 bases and V by 2 bases; bases with no gene match: 7. This CDR3 has 15 amino acids. Germline CDR1 reads ENHRY; CDR2 reads SYGVKD.

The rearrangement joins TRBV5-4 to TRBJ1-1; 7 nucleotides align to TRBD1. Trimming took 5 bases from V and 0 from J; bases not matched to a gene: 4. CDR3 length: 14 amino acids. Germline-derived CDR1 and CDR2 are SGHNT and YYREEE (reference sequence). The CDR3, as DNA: TGTGCCAGCAGGACGGACAGGTTGAACACTGAAGCTTTCTTT. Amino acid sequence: CASRTDRLNTEAFF. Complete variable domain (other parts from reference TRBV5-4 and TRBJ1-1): ETGVTQSPTHLIKTRGQQVTLRCSSQSGHNTVSWYQQALGQGPQFIFQYYREEENGRGNFPPRFSGLQFPNYSSELNVNALELDDSALYLCASRTDRLNTEAFFGQGTRLTVV.

DNA for the CDR3: TGCGCCAGCAGTGAGAACGGGGTCCCCACAGATACGCAGTATTTT. Protein sequence: CASSENGVPTDTQYF. This rearrangement joins TRBV10-1 to TRBJ2-3; tentatively, D is TRBD2 (5 bases). The V gene's germline CDR1 is WNHNN and CDR2 SYGVQD (reference sequence). CDR3 size: 15 residues. V shed 2 bases and J shed 2 bases, with 11 bases lying between them.

CDR3 sequence (DNA): TGCAGCGTTGATTCCAGGCCTAATTACTCCCGGGGAGGCTACACCTTC. This gives the protein CSVDSRPNYSRGGYTF. V is TRBV29-1 and J is TRBJ1-2; no clear D. The CDR3 is made up of 16 amino acids. CDR1 is SQVTM and CDR2 is ANQGSEA in the germline V gene. V lost 3 bases and J lost 8, with 25 bases in between.

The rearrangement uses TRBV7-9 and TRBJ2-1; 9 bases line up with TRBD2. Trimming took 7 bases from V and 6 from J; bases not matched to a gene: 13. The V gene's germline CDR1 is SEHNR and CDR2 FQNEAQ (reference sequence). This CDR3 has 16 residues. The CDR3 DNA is TGTGCCAGCACCCACGGGGGGACTAGCCCCGGCAATGAGCAGTTCTTC. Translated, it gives CASTHGGTSPGNEQFF. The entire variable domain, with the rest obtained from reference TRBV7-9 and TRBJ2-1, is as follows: DTGVSQNPRHKITKRGQNVTFRCDPISEHNRLYWYRQTLGQGPEFLTYFQNEAQLEKSRLLSDRFSAERPKGSFSTLEIQRTEQGDSAMYLCASTHGGTSPGNEQFFGPGTRLTVL.

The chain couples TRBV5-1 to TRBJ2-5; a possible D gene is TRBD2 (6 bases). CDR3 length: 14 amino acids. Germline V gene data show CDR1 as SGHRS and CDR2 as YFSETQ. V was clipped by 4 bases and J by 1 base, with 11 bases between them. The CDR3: CASSISGPQETQYF. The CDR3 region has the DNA TGCGCCAGCAGCATCAGCGGGCCCCAAGAGACCCAGTACTTC. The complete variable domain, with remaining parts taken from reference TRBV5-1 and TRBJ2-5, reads KAGVTQTPRYLIKTRGQQVTLSCSPISGHRSVSWYQQTPGQGLQFLFEYFSETQRNKGNFPGRFSGRQFSNSRSEMNVSTLELGDSALYLCASSISGPQETQYFGPGTRLLVL.

CDR3 coding DNA: TGTGCCAGTAGTTACAGGGTAAATGAGCAGTTCTTC. Its protein product is CASSYRVNEQFF. This chain connects TRBV19 to TRBJ2-1; maybe TRBD1 (6 bases). The CDR3 runs 12 residues. Germline CDR1 is LNHDA and CDR2 is SQIVND (reference sequence). Trimming removed 5 bases from V and 7 bases from J, with 9 bases in between. The complete variable domain, with remaining parts taken from reference TRBV19 and TRBJ2-1, reads DGGITQSPKYLFRKEGQNVTLSCEQNLNHDAMYWYRQDPGQGLRLIYYSQIVNDFQKGDIAEGYSVSREKKESFPLTVTSAQKNPTAFYLCASSYRVNEQFFGPGTRLTVL.

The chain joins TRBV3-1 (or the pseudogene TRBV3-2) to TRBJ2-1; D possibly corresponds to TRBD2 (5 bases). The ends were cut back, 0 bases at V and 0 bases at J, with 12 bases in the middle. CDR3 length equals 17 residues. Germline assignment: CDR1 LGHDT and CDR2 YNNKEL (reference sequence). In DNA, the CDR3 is TGTGCCAGCAGCCAAGATAGGCTTGGGAGCTCCTACAATGAGCAGTTCTTC. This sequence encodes CASSQDRLGSSYNEQFF.

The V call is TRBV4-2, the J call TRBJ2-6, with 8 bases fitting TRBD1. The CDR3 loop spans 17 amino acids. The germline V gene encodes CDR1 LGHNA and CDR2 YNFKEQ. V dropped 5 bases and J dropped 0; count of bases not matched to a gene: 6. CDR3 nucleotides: TGTGCCAGCAGCGCCGGGACAGGCAACTCTGGGGCCAACGTCCTGACTTTC. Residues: CASSAGTGNSGANVLTF.

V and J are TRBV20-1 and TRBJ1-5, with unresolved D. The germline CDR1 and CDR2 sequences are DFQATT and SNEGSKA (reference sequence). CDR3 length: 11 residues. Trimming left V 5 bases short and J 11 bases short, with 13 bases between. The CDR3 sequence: CSAPEPGAQHF. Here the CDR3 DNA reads TGCAGTGCTCCCGAGCCGGGAGCCCAGCATTTT.

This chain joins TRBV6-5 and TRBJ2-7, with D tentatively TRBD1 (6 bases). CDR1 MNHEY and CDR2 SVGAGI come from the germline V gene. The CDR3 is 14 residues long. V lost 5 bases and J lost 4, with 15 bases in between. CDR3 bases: TGTGCCAGCAGTCCCCATGGGGGCGAGTACGAGCAGTACTTC. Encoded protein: CASSPHGGEYEQYF.

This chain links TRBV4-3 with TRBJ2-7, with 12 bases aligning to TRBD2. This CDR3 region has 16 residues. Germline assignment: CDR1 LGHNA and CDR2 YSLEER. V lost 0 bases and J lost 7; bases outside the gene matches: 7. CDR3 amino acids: CASSQEGGLAGGEQYF. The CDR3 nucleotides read TGCGCCAGCAGCCAAGAAGGTGGTCTAGCGGGAGGGGAGCAGTACTTC.

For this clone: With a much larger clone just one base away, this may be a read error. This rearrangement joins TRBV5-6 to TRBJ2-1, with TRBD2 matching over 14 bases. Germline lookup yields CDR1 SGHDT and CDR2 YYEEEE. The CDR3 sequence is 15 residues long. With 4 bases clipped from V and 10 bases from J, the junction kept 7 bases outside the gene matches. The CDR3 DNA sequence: TGTGCCAGCAGCCCCGGGACTAGCGGGAGTAGGGAGCAGTTCTTC. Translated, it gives CASSPGTSGSREQFF.

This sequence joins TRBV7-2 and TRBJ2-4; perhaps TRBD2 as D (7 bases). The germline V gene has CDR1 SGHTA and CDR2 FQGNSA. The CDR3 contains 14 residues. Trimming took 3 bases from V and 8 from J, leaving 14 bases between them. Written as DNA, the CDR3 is TGTGCCAGCAGCTTTAGACTAGCAGGGGACATTCAGTACTTC. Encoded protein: CASSFRLAGDIQYF.

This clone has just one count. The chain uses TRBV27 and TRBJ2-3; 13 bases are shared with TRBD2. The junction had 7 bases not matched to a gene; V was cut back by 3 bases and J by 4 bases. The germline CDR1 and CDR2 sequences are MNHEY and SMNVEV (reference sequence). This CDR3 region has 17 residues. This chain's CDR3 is CASSFRTSGRGADTQYF. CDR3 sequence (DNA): TGTGCCAGCAGTTTTCGGACTAGCGGGAGAGGCGCAGATACGCAGTATTTT.

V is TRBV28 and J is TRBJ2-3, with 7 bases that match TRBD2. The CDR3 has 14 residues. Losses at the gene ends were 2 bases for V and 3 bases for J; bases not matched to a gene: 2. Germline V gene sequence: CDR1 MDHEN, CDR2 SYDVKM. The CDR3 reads CASSLGGGTDTQYF. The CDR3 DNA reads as TGTGCCAGCAGTTTAGGGGGGGGGACAGATACGCAGTATTTT.

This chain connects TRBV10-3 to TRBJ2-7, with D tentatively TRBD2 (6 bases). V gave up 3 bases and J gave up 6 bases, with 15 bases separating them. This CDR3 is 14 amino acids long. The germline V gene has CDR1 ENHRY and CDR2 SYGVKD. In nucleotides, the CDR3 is TGTGCCATCAGTGATCCGGGGGACGTTGCCGAGCAGTACTTC. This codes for CAISDPGDVAEQYF.

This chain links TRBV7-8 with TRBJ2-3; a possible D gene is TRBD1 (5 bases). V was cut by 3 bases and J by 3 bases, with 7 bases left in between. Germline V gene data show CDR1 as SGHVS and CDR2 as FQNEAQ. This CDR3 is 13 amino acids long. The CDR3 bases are TGTGCCAGCAGCTTGGACAATACAGATACGCAGTATTTT. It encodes CASSLDNTDTQYF. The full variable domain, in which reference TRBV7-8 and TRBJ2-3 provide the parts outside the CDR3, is GAGVSQSPRYKVAKRGQDVALRCDPISGHVSLFWYQQALGQGPEFLTYFQNEAQLDKSGLPSDRFFAERPEGSVSTLKIQRTQQEDSAVYLCASSLDNTDTQYFGPGTRLTVL.

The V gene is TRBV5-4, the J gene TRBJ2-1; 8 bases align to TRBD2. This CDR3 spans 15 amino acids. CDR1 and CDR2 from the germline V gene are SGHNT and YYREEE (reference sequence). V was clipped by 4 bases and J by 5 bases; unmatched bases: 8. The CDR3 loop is CASSPGTSKHNEQFF. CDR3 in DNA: TGTGCCAGCAGCCCCGGGACTAGTAAGCACAATGAGCAGTTCTTC.

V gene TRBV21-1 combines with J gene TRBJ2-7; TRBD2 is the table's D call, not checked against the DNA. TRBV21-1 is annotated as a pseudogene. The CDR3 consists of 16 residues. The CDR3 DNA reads TGTGCCAGCAGCAAACCTAGCGGGAGGTATATCTACGAGCAGTACTTC. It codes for CASSKPSGRYIYEQYF.

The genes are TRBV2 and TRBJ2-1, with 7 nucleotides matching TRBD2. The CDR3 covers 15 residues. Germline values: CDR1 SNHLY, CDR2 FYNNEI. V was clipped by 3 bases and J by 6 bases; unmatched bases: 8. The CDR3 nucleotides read TGTGCCAGCAGTGACAGCGGGAAGGTTTCCAATGAGCAGTTCTTC. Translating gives CASSDSGKVSNEQFF.

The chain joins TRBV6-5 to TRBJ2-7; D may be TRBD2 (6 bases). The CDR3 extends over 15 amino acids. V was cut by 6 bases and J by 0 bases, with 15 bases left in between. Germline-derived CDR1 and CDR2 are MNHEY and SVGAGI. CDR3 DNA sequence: TGTGCCAGCAGGTCGGGACTCCTGAGCTCCTACGAGCAGTACTTC. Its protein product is CASRSGLLSSYEQYF.

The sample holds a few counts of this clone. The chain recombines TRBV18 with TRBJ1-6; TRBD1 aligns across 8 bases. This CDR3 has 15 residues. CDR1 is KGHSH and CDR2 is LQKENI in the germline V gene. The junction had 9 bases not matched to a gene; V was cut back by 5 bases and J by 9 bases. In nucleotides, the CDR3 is TGTGCCAGCTCAATAACGACAGGGGATTTTTCACCCCTCCACTTT. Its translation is CASSITTGDFSPLHF. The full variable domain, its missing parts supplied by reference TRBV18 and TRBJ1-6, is NAGVMQNPRHLVRRRGQEARLRCSPMKGHSHVYWYRQLPEEGLKFMVYLQKENIIDESGMPKERFSAEFPKEGPSILRIQQVVRGDSAAYFCASSITTGDFSPLHFGNGTRLTVT.

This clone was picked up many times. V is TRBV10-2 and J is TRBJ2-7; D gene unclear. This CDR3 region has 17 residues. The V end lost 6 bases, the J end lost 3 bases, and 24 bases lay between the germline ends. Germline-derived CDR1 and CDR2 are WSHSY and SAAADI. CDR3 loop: CASRKFFASLKFYEQYF. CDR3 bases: TGCGCCAGCAGGAAATTTTTCGCATCTCTAAAGTTCTACGAGCAGTACTTC.

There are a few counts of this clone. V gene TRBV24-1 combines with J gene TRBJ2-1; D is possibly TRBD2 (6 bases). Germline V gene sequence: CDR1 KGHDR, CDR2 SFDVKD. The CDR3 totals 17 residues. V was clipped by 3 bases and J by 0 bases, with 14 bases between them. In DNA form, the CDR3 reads TGTGCCACCAGTGATCCCTCGGGGGTTAGCTCCTACAATGAGCAGTTCTTC. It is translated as CATSDPSGVSSYNEQFF.

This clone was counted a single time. CDR3 protein: CASTSQRGGTANTEAFF. In nucleotides, the CDR3 is TGTGCCAGTACCAGCCAGAGGGGGGGGACGGCCAACACTGAAGCTTTCTTT. The chain couples TRBV19 to TRBJ1-1, with a possible D match to TRBD1 (6 bases). Trimming pared 7 bases from V and 2 bases from J, leaving 23 bases between. Per the germline V gene, CDR1 is LNHDA and CDR2 is SQIVND (reference sequence). This CDR3 spans 17 amino acids.

CDR3 DNA: TGTGCCAGCAGCTTAGACGGGTACGGCTATGGCTACACCTTC. Translation gives CASSLDGYGYGYTF. V gene TRBV7-9 combines with J gene TRBJ1-2; D is unresolved. V was trimmed by 1 base and J by 4 bases, leaving 10 bases between them. Germline CDR1 and CDR2: SEHNR and FQNEAQ (reference sequence). The CDR3 is 14 amino acids.

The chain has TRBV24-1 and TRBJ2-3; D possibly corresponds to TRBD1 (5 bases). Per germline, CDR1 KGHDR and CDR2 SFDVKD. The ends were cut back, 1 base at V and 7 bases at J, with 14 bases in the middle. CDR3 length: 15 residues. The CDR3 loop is CATSDLGDPANTQYF. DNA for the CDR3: TGTGCCACCAGTGATTTAGGGGATCCTGCCAATACGCAGTATTTT.

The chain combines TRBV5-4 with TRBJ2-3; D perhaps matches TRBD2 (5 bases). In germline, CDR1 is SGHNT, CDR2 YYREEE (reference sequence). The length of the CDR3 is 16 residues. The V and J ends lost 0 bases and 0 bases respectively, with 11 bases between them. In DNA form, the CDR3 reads TGTGCCAGCAGCTTGGCCCTAGCAGCTAGCACAGATACGCAGTATTTT. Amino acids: CASSLALAASTDTQYF. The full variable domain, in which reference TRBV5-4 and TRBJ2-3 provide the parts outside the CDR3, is ETGVTQSPTHLIKTRGQQVTLRCSSQSGHNTVSWYQQALGQGPQFIFQYYREEENGRGNFPPRFSGLQFPNYSSELNVNALELDDSALYLCASSLALAASTDTQYFGPGTRLTVL.

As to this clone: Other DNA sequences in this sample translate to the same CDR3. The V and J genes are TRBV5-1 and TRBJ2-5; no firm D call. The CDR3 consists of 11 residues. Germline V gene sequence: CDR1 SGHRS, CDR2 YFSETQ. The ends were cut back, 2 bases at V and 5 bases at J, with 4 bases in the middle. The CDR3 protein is CASSFSETQYF. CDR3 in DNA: TGCGCCAGCAGCTTTTCGGAGACCCAGTACTTC.